The present T cell receptor beta chain was sequenced within a study of T cells after yellow fever vaccination. One entry per CDR3 protein results from TCRdb running MiXCR on the 5' RACE reads. The table includes 450,000 to 650,000 distinct CDR3 sequences, less than 15% detected once. The V and J ends lost 3 bases and 5 bases respectively, with 13 bases between them. CDR1 and CDR2 from the germline V gene are LNHDA and SQIVND (reference sequence). The CDR3 spans 14 residues. This rearrangement joins TRBV19 to TRBJ1-1, with D perhaps matching TRBD1 (5 bases). The source of this sequence is a man in his thirties or forties who received the YFV17D yellow fever vaccine. The material was PBMCs, obtained on the day of the yellow fever booster vaccination. CDR3 sequence: CASSIGAPGTEAFF. The CDR3, as DNA: TGTGCCAGTAGTATCGGGGCCCCGGGGACTGAAGCTTTCTTT.